This T cell receptor (beta chain) was observed in a study of CD8 T cells in Susac syndrome. CDR3 length: 12 amino acids. Per germline, CDR1 SQVTM and CDR2 ANQGSEA. Trimming took off 2 bases at V and 7 bases at J, with 11 bases between the two ends. The RNA input was 0.5 to 1 ug, and it was reverse transcribed with random hexamers. Each CDR3 protein gets one entry after TCRdb re-called the immunoSEQ multiplex PCR reads with MiXCR. Of 70,000 or so distinct CDR3 sequences in the sample, approximately 95% are singletons; the top ten hold around 0.4%. This clonotype was found once. Sequencing was done on a sample of CD8+ T cells from PBMCs. The sequence was collected from a human donor with multiple sclerosis. The chain carries TRBV29-1 and TRBJ1-1; D not resolved. The CDR3 sequence is CSVERGGDEAFF. DNA for the CDR3: TGCAGCGTTGAAAGAGGTGGGGATGAAGCTTTCTTT.